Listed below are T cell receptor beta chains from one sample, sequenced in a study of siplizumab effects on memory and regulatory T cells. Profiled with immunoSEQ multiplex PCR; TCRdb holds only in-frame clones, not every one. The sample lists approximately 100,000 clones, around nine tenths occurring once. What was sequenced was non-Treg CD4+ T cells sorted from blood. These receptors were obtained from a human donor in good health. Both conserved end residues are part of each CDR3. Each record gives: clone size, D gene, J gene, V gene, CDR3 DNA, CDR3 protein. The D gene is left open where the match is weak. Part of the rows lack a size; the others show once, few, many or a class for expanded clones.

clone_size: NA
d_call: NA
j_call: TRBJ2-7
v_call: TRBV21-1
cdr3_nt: TGTGCCAGCAGGGACGGAATTTTCTGGGGTTCCTACGAGCAGTACTTC
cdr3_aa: CASRDGIFWGSYEQYF

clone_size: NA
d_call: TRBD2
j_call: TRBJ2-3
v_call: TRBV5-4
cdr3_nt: TGTGCCAGCACCCCTGAAAGCGGGAGCCGCACAGATACGCAGTATTTT
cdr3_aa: CASTPESGSRTDTQYF

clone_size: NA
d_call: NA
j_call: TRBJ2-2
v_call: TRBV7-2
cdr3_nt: TGTGCCAGCAGCTTCCCCGGAGTCACCGGGGAGCTGTTTTTT
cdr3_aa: CASSFPGVTGELFF

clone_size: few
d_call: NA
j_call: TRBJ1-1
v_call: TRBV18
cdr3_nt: TGTGCCAGCTCACGAGGGTTGAACACTGAAGCTTTCTTT
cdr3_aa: CASSRGLNTEAFF

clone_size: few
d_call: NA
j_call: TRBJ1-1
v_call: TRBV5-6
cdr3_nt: TGTGCCAGCAGCTTGGATAACACTGAAGCTTTCTTT
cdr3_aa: CASSLDNTEAFF

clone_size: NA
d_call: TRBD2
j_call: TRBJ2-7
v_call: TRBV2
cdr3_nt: TGTGCCAGCAGTTCCAGCGGGAGAGGGGGCGAGCAGTACTTC
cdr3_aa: CASSSSGRGGEQYF

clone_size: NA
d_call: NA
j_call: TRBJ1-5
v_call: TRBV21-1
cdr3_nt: TGTGCCAGCAAAGACCCCCCGCCGTGGAATCAGCCCCAGCATTTT
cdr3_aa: CASKDPPPWNQPQHF

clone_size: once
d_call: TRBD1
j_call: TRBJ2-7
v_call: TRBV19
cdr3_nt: TGTGCCAGTAGCCCCGGGACAGGCTTTTCCTACGAGCAGTACTTC
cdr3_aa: CASSPGTGFSYEQYF

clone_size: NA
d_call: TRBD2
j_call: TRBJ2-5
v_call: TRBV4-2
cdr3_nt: TGTGCCAGCAGCCAAGGAGCTAGCGGGAGGGCCTCAGAGACCCAGTACTTC
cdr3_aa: CASSQGASGRASETQYF

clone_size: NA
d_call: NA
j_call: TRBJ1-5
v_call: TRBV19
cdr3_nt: TGTGCCAGTAGTAGGCCGACGGGGATCAATCAGCCCCAGCATTTT
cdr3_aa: CASSRPTGINQPQHF

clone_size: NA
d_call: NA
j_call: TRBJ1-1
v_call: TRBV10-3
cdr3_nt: TGTGCCATCAAACCAGGGGAGCCCAACACTGAAGCTTTCTTT
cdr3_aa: CAIKPGEPNTEAFF

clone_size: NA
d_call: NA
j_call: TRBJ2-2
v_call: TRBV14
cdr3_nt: TGTGCCAGCAGCCAAGTCCGGGCCTCGAACACCGGGGAGCTGTTTTTT
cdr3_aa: CASSQVRASNTGELFF

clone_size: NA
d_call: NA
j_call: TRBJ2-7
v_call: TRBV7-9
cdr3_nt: TGTGCCAGCAGCTTAGCGGGACGGGATCCCTACGAGCAGTACTTC
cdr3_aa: CASSLAGRDPYEQYF

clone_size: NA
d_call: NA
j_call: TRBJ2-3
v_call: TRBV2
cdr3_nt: TGTGCCAGCAGTGATCGGGTCCCAGATACGCAGTATTTT
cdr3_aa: CASSDRVPDTQYF

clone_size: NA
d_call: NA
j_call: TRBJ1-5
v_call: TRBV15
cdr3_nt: TGTGCCACCAGCAGAGATATGGGGGCACTTCAGCCCCAGCATTTT
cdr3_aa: CATSRDMGALQPQHF

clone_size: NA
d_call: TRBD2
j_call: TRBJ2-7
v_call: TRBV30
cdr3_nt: TGTGCCTGGATTACCAAACTAGCGGGAGGCGAGCAGTACTTC
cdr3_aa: CAWITKLAGGEQYF

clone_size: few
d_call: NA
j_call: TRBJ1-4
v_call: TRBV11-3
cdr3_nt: TGTGCCAGCAGCTTAGCTTTGGGGAAGAACGAAAAACTGTTTTTT
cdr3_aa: CASSLALGKNEKLFF

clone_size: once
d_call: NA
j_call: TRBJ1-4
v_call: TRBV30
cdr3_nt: TGTGCCTGGGCCGCGGGGGAAGGGGCGGCAAAACTGTTTTTT
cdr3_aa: CAWAAGEGAAKLFF

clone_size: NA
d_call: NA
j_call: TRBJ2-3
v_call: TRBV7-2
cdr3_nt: TGTGCCAGCAGCTTAGATGTGGATACGCAGTATTTT
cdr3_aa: CASSLDVDTQYF

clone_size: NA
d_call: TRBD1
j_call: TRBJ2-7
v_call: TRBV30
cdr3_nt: TGTGCCTGGAGTCCCCGACAGGGGTATGCCTACGAGCAGTACTTC
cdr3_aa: CAWSPRQGYAYEQYF

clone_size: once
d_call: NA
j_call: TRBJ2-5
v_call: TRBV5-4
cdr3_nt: TGTGCCAGCACCCACTTCGAGGAACAACGAGAGACCCAGTACTTC
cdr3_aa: CASTHFEEQRETQYF

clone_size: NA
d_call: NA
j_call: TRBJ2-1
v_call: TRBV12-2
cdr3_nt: TGTGCAAGTCGCTCATTCGGACAGGCCACCACTCGGGGGGTCAATGAGCAGTTCTTC
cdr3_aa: CASRSFGQATTRGVNEQFF

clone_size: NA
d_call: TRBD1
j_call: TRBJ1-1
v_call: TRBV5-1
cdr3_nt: TGCGCCAGCAGCTTGGCGGACAGGGGGCTTCTGAACACTGAAGCTTTCTTT
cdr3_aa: CASSLADRGLLNTEAFF

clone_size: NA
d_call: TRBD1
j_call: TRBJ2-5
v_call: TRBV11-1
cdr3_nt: TGTGCCAGCAGCTTTGGGGGACAGGGGGCCGCGGAGACCCAGTACTTC
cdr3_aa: CASSFGGQGAAETQYF

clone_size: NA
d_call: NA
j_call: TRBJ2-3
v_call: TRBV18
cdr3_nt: TGTGCCAGCTCATTGGCAGGGGTAGCGACAGATACGCAGTATTTT
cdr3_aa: CASSLAGVATDTQYF

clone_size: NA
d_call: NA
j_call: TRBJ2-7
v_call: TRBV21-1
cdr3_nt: TGTGCCAGCAGCAAAGCACAGTCGAGACAGCCCTACGAGCAGTACTTC
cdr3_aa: CASSKAQSRQPYEQYF

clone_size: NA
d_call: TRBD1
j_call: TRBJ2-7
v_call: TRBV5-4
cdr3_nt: TGTGCCAGCAGCTTAAAAGGACAGGTCCCCTTCTACGAGCAGTACTTC
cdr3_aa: CASSLKGQVPFYEQYF

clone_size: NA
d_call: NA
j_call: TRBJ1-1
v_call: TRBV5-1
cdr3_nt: TGCGCCAGCAGCTTGAATCTGGGCACTGAAGCTTTCTTT
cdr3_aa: CASSLNLGTEAFF

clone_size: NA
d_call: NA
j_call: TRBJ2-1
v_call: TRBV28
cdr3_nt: TGTGCCAGCAGTTCCCTGACAGCAAGACACAATGAGCAGTTCTTC
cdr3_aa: CASSSLTARHNEQFF

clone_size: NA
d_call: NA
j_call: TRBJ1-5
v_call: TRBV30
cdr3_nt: TGTGCCACGGGGGAAGATAATCAGCCCCAGCATTTT
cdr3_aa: CATGEDNQPQHF

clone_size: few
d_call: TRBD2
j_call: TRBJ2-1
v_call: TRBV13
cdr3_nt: TGTGCCAGCAGCCCTCCCGGTGGTAGCGGGTACAATGAGCAGTTCTTC
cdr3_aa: CASSPPGGSGYNEQFF

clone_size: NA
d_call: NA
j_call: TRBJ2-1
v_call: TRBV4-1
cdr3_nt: TGCGCCAGCAGCCAAGGGGGAAGGGGCCCCTCCTACAATGAGCAGTTCTTC
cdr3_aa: CASSQGGRGPSYNEQFF

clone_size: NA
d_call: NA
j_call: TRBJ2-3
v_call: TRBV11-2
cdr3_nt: TGTGCCAGCAGTGCCCTGTCGACCACAGATACGCAGTATTTT
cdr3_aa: CASSALSTTDTQYF

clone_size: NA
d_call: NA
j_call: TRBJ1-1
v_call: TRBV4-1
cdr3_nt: TGCGCCAGCAGCCCAGTCAGGGACCGAGCAGCTTTCTTT
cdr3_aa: CASSPVRDRAAFF

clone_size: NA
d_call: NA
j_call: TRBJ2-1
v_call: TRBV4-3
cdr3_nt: TGCGCCAGCAGCCAAGACGGTCCCTACTACAATGAGCAGTTCTTC
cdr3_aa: CASSQDGPYYNEQFF

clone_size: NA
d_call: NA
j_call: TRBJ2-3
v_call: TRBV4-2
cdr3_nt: TGTGCCAGCAGCCCCAGAAAGGGAGATACGCAGTATTTT
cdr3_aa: CASSPRKGDTQYF

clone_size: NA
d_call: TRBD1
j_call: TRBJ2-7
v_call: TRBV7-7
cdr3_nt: TGTGCTAGCAGCATGGGACAGGGGTCGAGCGAGCAGTACTTC
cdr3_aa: CASSMGQGSSEQYF

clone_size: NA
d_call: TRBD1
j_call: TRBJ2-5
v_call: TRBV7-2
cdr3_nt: TGTGCCAGCAGCATAGCCGGGACAGGGGGCTTGGGAGAGACCCAGTACTTC
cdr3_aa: CASSIAGTGGLGETQYF

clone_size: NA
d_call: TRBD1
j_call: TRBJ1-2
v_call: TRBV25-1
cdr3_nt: TGTGCCAGCAATGGACAGGGGGGAAGGTATGGCTACACCTTC
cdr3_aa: CASNGQGGRYGYTF

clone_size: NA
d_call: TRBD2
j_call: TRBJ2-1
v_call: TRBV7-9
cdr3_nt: TGTGCCAGCAGCCCGCCGGGGGGCTACAATGAGCAGTTCTTC
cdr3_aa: CASSPPGGYNEQFF

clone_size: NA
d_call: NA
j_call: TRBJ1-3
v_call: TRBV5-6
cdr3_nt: TGTGCCAGCAGCTCCGGGACGGTCACTTTAATCTCTGGAAACACCATATATTTT
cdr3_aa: CASSSGTVTLISGNTIYF

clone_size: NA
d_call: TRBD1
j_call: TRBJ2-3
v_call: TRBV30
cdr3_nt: TGTGCCTGGAGTCCCGACAGGGGTGGGACAGATACGCAGTATTTT
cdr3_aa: CAWSPDRGGTDTQYF

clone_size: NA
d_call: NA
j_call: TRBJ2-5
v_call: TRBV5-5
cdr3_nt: TGTGCCAGCAGCTTGTCGCCTTCTGAAGAGACCCAGTACTTC
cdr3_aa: CASSLSPSEETQYF

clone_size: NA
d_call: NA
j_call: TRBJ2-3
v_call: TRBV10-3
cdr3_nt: TGTGCCATCAGTGAGTCGGGCGCGGGTCGAACAGATACGCAGTATTTT
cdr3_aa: CAISESGAGRTDTQYF

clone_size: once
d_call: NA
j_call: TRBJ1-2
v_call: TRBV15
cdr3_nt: TGTGCCACCAGCAGTAGTCCCCTAAGCTACACCTTC
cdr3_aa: CATSSSPLSYTF

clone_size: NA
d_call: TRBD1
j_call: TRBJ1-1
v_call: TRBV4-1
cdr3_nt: TGCGCCAGCAGCCCCAGGGGGGGAGGGAACACTGAAGCTTTCTTT
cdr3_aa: CASSPRGGGNTEAFF

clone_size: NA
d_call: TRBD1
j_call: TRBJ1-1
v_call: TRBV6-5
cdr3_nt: TGTGCCAGCATCGGACAGGACATGAACACTGAAGCTTTCTTT
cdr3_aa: CASIGQDMNTEAFF

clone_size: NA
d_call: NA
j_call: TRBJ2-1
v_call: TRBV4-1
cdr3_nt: TGCGCCAGCAGCCAAGAGGGCAGCACTCGATACAATGAGCAGTTCTTC
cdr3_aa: CASSQEGSTRYNEQFF

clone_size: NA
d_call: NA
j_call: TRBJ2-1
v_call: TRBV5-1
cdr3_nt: TGCGCCAGCAGCTTGGTTGGCTCTGAGCAGTTCTTC
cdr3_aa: CASSLVGSEQFF

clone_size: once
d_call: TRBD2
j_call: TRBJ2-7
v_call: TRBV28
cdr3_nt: TGTGCCAGCACCTTAACCCCCGGGACTAGCGGGAGTCGCTACGAGCAGTACTTC
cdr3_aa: CASTLTPGTSGSRYEQYF

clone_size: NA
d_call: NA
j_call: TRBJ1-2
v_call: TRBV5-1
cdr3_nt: TGCGCCAGCAGCTTGGACAGTAACTATGGCTACACCTTC
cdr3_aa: CASSLDSNYGYTF

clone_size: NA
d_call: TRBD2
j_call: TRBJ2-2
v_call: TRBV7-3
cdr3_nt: TGTGCCAGCAGCCAAAGGGGCCTAGCGGGAGGAACCGGGGAGCTGTTTTTT
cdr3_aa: CASSQRGLAGGTGELFF

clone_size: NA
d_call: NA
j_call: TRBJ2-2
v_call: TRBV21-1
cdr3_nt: TGTGCCAGTACACAGGGGGCTAACGGGGAGCTGTTTTTT
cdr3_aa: CASTQGANGELFF

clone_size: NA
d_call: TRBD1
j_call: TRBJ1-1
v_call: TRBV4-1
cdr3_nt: TGCGCCAGCAGCCACCCCCAGGGGGGGAATCCTGAAGCTTTCTTT
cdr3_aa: CASSHPQGGNPEAFF

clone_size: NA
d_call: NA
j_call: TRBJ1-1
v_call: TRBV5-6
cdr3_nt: TGTGCCAGCAGCTTATCCAGGGGCGTCCACATGACTGAAGCTTTCTTT
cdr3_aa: CASSLSRGVHMTEAFF